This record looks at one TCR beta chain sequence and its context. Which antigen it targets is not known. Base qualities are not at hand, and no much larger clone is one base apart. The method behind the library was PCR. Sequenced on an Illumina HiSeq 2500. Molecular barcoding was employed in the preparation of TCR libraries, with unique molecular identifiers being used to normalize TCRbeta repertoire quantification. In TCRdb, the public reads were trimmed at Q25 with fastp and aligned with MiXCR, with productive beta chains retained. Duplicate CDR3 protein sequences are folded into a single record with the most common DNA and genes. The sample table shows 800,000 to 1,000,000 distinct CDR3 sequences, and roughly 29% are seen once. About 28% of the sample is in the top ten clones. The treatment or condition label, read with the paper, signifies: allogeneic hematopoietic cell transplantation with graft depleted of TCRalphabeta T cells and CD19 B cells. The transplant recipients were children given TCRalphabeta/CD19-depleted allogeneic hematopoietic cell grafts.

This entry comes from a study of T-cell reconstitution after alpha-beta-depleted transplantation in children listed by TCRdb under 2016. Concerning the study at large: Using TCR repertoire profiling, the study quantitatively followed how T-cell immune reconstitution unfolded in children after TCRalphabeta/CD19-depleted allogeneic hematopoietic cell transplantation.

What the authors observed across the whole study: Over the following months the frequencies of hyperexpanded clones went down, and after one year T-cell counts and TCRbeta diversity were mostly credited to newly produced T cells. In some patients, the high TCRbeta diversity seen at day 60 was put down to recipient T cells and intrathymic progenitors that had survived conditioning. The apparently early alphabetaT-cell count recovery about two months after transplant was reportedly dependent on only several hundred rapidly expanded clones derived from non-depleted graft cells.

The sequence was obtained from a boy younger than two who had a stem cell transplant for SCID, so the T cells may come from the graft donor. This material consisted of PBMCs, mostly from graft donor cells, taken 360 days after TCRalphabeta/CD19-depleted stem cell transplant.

The CDR3 has the sequence CSAPPGTGYSNQPQHF. The sequenced DNA: TGCAGTGCTCCTCCCGGGACAGGGTATAGCAATCAGCCCCAGCATTTT. The chain is encoded by TRBV20-1 joined to TRBJ1-5; the junction holds 9 bases that match TRBD1. V is cut back by 5 bases and J by 0 bases, with 8 bases in the junction unmatched. Its CDR3 holds 16 amino acids, cysteine through phenylalanine. Only the CDR3 part of the read is kept: 48 bases, read in frame from the first base. Taken from the germline V gene (reference sequence), the CDR1 and CDR2 loops are DFQATT and SNEGSKA.